This T cell receptor (beta chain) originates from a study of blood T cell repertoires in COVID-19. Per the original methods: For nucleated cells, counts were estimated from reference gene primer amplification. The repertoire was sequenced with immunoSEQ multiplex PCR; TCRdb's copy has only in-frame clones and lacks some. The V and J calls and clone size are taken from that table; D and trimming were inferred from the DNA. The sample shows 120,000 or so clones, more than 75% of them seen only once. The clonotype comes from a human donor in a cohort sampled during active COVID-19. Sequenced sample: peripheral blood.

CDR3 amino acids: CASSSGEEQFF. The CDR3 nucleotides read TGTGCCAGCAGTTCAGGGGAAGAGCAGTTCTTC. V and J are TRBV12-3 or TRBV12-4 and TRBJ2-1, with D maybe TRBD1 (6 bases). The CDR3 sequence is 11 residues long. Trimming shortened V by 4 bases and J by 10 bases, and 8 bases separated the two germline ends.